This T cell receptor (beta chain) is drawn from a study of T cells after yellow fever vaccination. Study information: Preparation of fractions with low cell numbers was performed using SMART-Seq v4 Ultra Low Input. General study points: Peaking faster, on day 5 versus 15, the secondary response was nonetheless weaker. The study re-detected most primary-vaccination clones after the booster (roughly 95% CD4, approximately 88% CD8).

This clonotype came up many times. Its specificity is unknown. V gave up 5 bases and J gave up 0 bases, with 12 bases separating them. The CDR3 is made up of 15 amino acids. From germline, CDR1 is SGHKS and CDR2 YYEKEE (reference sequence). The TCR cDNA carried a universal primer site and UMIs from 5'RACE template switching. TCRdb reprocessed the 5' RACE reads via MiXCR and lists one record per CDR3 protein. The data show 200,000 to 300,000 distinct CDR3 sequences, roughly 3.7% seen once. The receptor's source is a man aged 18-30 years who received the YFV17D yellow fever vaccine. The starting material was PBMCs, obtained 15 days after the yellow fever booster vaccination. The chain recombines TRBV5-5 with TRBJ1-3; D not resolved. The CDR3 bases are TGTGCCAGCAGGCGAGACCGAAACTCTGGAAACACCATATATTTT. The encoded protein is CASRRDRNSGNTIYF.